This passage covers 25 T cell receptor beta chains from one sample sequenced in a study of T cell responses to AZD1222 COVID-19 vaccine. The assay was immunoSEQ multiplex PCR, and TCRdb's table has in-frame clones only and misses some. Here the sample spans 200,000 or so clones, 70% to 90% being singletons. Source: peripheral blood, taken on day 0 of AZD1222 vaccination. The source is an adult in good health.

The chain is built from TRBV3-1 (or the pseudogene TRBV3-2) and TRBJ2-5, with 9 bases matching TRBD2. V lost 0 bases, J lost 5 bases, and 13 bases stayed unmatched. This CDR3 has 18 amino acids. Germline assignment: CDR1 LGHDT and CDR2 YNNKEL (reference sequence). In nucleotides, the CDR3 is TGTGCCAGCAGCCAAGATCAGGGAGGACTAGCGAGCCAGGAGACCCAGTACTTC. Amino acid sequence: CASSQDQGGLASQETQYF.

J is TRBJ1-2 and V is TRBV14, with D maybe TRBD1 (5 bases). The V end was cut by 4 bases, the J end by 4 bases, with 16 bases between. Per germline, CDR1 SGHDN and CDR2 FVKESK. The CDR3 spans 15 residues. CDR3 in DNA: TGTGCCAGCAGCCCCCGAAGGGACGGATTCTATGGCTACACCTTC. Protein sequence: CASSPRRDGFYGYTF.

The CDR3 DNA sequence: TGTGCCAGCAGCTTTACAGGGGGTGAGCAGTTCTTC. It is translated as CASSFTGGEQFF. The rearrangement joins TRBV7-9 to TRBJ2-1, with TRBD1 matching 8 bases. V lost 3 bases to trimming and J lost 9 bases; unmatched junction nucleotides: 1. The CDR3 has 12 residues. Germline-derived CDR1 and CDR2 are SEHNR and FQNEAQ (reference sequence).

Here the CDR3 reads CSVGSGNNYEQYF. CDR3 coding DNA: TGCAGCGTTGGCTCGGGAAACAACTACGAGCAGTACTTC. This chain uses TRBV29-1 with TRBJ2-7, with D possibly being TRBD2 (5 bases). The CDR3 length is 13 residues. Germline values: CDR1 SQVTM, CDR2 ANQGSEA. V gave up 4 bases and J gave up 3 bases, with 13 bases separating them.

The V call is TRBV7-9, the J call TRBJ1-4; perhaps TRBD1 as D (5 bases). Germline V lookup: CDR1 SEHNR, CDR2 FQNEAQ (reference sequence). The CDR3 has 14 amino acids. Trimming cost V 5 bases and J 4 bases, with 11 bases left between them. The CDR3 sequence: CASSTRGSNEKLFF. The CDR3 nucleotides are TGTGCCAGCAGCACCCGGGGGAGTAATGAAAAACTGTTTTTT.

The chain employs TRBV28 and TRBJ1-5; D not certain. V lost 1 base and J 2 bases, leaving 12 bases between the germline ends. The CDR3 is 16 amino acids. Germline values: CDR1 MDHEN, CDR2 SYDVKM. The CDR3 region is CASSLLGGLGNQPQHF. The CDR3, as DNA: TGTGCCAGCAGTTTATTGGGAGGATTGGGCAATCAGCCCCAGCATTTT. The variable domain in full, with the rest retrieved from reference TRBV28 and TRBJ1-5, is DVKVTQSSRYLVKRTGEKVFLECVQDMDHENMFWYRQDPGLGLRLIYFSYDVKMKEKGDIPEGYSVSREKKERFSLILESASTNQTSMYLCASSLLGGLGNQPQHFGDGTRLSIL.

The V and J genes are TRBV5-1 and TRBJ1-4; unclear D gene. The CDR3 has 14 residues. Trimming cost V 4 bases and J 10 bases, with 17 bases left between them. Germline-derived CDR1 and CDR2 are SGHRS and YFSETQ. CDR3 in DNA: TGCGCCAGCAGCCTAAGTCTAAATGAAGGAAAACTGTTTTTT. It translates to CASSLSLNEGKLFF.

This chain links TRBV11-2 with TRBJ2-7; tentatively, D is TRBD2 (6 bases). V lost 1 base, J lost 0 bases, and 13 bases lay in between. Germline CDR1 and CDR2: SGHAT and FQNNGV. CDR3 size: 16 residues. CDR3 bases: TGTGCCAGCAGCTTAGTGGGACTGTCGAGCTCCTACGAGCAGTACTTC. This translates into CASSLVGLSSSYEQYF.

This clone was found once. The V gene is TRBV28, the J gene TRBJ2-1; D gene unclear. The germline V gene has CDR1 MDHEN and CDR2 SYDVKM. Deletions cut 5 bases from V and 7 bases from J, with 6 bases between. This CDR3 comprises 11 residues. The CDR3 DNA sequence: TGTGCCAGCAGTCTTATGAATGAGCAGTTCTTC. It yields the protein CASSLMNEQFF. Looking up the rest from reference TRBV28 and TRBJ2-1 gives the full variable domain: DVKVTQSSRYLVKRTGEKVFLECVQDMDHENMFWYRQDPGLGLRLIYFSYDVKMKEKGDIPEGYSVSREKKERFSLILESASTNQTSMYLCASSLMNEQFFGPGTRLTVL.

V and J are TRBV6-2 or TRBV6-3 and TRBJ1-5; no firm D call. CDR1 is MNHEY and CDR2 is SVGEGT in the germline V gene. Deletions cut 3 bases from V and 5 bases from J, with 5 bases between. This CDR3 has 12 amino acids. Here the CDR3 DNA reads TGTGCCAGCAGTTATCGGGATCAGCCCCAGCATTTT. Translated: CASSYRDQPQHF.

The chain links TRBV7-9 to TRBJ2-6, with D possibly called TRBD1 or TRBD2 (6 bases each). Germline V CDR1 and CDR2: SEHNR, FQNEAQ (reference sequence). The germline V and J ends were trimmed by 5 bases and 4 bases, with 18 bases remaining between them. This CDR3 has 17 residues. CDR3 nucleotide sequence: TGTGCCAGCAGCCCCTTGGGGGCGGCGGGGGGGGCCAACGTCCTGACTTTC. Translating it yields CASSPLGAAGGANVLTF.

The chain employs TRBV3-1 (or the pseudogene TRBV3-2) and TRBJ2-2; D remains ambiguous. V was cut by 1 base and J by 5 bases, with 11 bases left in between. The germline V gene has CDR1 LGHDT and CDR2 YNNKEL (reference sequence). The CDR3 extends over 15 amino acids. The CDR3 reads CASSQGQLLTGELFF. The CDR3 DNA is TGTGCCAGCAGCCAAGGTCAGCTCTTAACCGGGGAGCTGTTTTTT.

A note on this clone: This specimen includes other DNA sequences encoding the same CDR3. The rearrangement uses TRBV12-3 or TRBV12-4 and TRBJ1-1, with no clear D. The CDR3 has 12 amino acids. The V end was cut by 3 bases, the J end by 1 base, with 3 bases between. Here the CDR3 reads CASSFGNTEAFF. DNA of the CDR3: TGTGCCAGCAGTTTTGGGAACACTGAAGCTTTCTTT.

V usage is TRBV10-3 and J usage is TRBJ2-3; no clear D gene. The V and J ends lost 6 bases and 6 bases respectively, with 7 bases between them. The CDR3 is 11 amino acids. Germline V gene data show CDR1 as ENHRY and CDR2 as SYGVKD. The CDR3 DNA sequence: TGTGCCATCAGGGAAGTGGATACGCAGTATTTT. As protein: CAIREVDTQYF.

The V gene is TRBV5-3, the J gene TRBJ1-3; weak D call: TRBD1 (5 bases). TRBV5-3 is an ORF for which the function is uncertain. Between the trimmed V and J ends, which lost 3 bases and 1 base, there was a span of 11 bases. The CDR3 is 15 amino acids. This chain's CDR3 is CARSSNRPSGNTIYF. As DNA, the CDR3 is TGTGCCAGAAGCTCAAACAGGCCATCTGGAAACACCATATATTTT.

This clone has more than one count but fewer than ten. The chain uses TRBV5-1 and TRBJ2-7; perhaps D is TRBD1 or TRBD2 (5 bases each). The V gene lost 7 bases and the J gene lost 2 bases, with 10 bases spanning the gap. Germline values: CDR1 SGHRS, CDR2 YFSETQ. CDR3 size: 12 residues. CDR3: CASRDPPYEQYF. CDR3 DNA sequence: TGCGCCAGCCGGGACCCTCCCTACGAGCAGTACTTC.

The chain uses TRBV9 and TRBJ2-2, with D hard to call. Per the germline V gene, CDR1 is SGDLS and CDR2 is YYNGEE. V lost 1 base and J 2 bases, leaving 6 bases between the germline ends. The CDR3 totals 14 residues. CDR3 nucleotides: TGTGCCAGCAGCGTACAGGCCAACACCGGGGAGCTGTTTTTT. Translated, it gives CASSVQANTGELFF. Full variable domain (remainder filled in from reference TRBV9 and TRBJ2-2): DSGVTQTPKHLITATGQRVTLRCSPRSGDLSVYWYQQSLDQGLQFLIQYYNGEERAKGNILERFSAQQFPDLHSELNLSSLELGDSALYFCASSVQANTGELFFGEGSRLTVL.

The chain couples TRBV11-2 to TRBJ2-5; the D gene is possibly TRBD2 (5 bases). The CDR3 runs 13 residues. The germline V gene has CDR1 SGHAT and CDR2 FQNNGV. The V end was cut by 3 bases, the J end by 5 bases, with 10 bases between. CDR3 sequence reads: CASSFGVGETQYF. DNA of the CDR3: TGTGCCAGCAGCTTCGGGGTGGGTGAGACCCAGTACTTC.

The gene calls are TRBV20-1 and TRBJ2-5, with D hard to call. Germline V gene sequence: CDR1 DFQATT, CDR2 SNEGSKA (reference sequence). Deletions cut 2 bases from V and 4 bases from J, with 5 bases between. The CDR3 contains 11 residues. The CDR3 DNA follows: TGCAGTGCTAGACCGGGAGAGACCCAGTACTTC. Its translation is CSARPGETQYF.

The V call is TRBV12-3 or TRBV12-4, the J call TRBJ1-6; D uncertain. CDR3 length equals 11 residues. V shed 6 bases and J shed 7 bases, with 4 bases lying between them. CDR3 amino acids: CASSRNSPLHF. DNA of the CDR3: TGTGCCAGCAGCCGCAATTCACCCCTCCACTTT.

This clone has just a few counts. The chain employs TRBV5-1 and TRBJ2-3, with D possibly matching TRBD1 (5 bases). Trimming shortened V by 1 base and J by 6 bases, and 12 bases separated the two germline ends. Germline V gives CDR1 SGHRS, CDR2 YFSETQ. CDR3 size: 14 residues. CDR3 loop: CASSLMGPEDTQYF. CDR3 coding DNA: TGCGCCAGCAGCTTGATGGGGCCGGAGGATACGCAGTATTTT.

The genes are TRBV7-3 and TRBJ2-5, with D perhaps matching TRBD2 (5 bases). Trimming removed 3 bases from V and 5 bases from J, with 10 bases in between. Germline loops: CDR1 SGHTA, CDR2 FQGTGA. CDR3 size: 13 residues. DNA for the CDR3: TGTGCCAGCAGCTTGAGGGTGGGGGAGACCCAGTACTTC. This codes for CASSLRVGETQYF.

The chain employs TRBV3-1 (or the pseudogene TRBV3-2) and TRBJ2-3, with D uncertain. This CDR3 region has 12 residues. Per the germline V gene, CDR1 is LGHDT and CDR2 is YNNKEL (reference sequence). V was trimmed by 4 bases and J by 2 bases, leaving 4 bases between them. This CDR3 reads CASSPHTDTQYF. The CDR3 coding sequence is TGTGCCAGCAGCCCACACACAGATACGCAGTATTTT.

The V gene is TRBV7-2, the J gene TRBJ2-7; 8 bases match TRBD1. With V trimmed by 4 bases and J by 4 bases, 9 bases remained unmatched. Germline V lookup: CDR1 SGHTA, CDR2 FQGNSA. CDR3 length: 15 amino acids. The DNA for the CDR3 is TGTGCCAGCAGCTCCGGGACAGGCGTAAGATACGAGCAGTACTTC. It encodes CASSSGTGVRYEQYF. The full variable domain, rest sourced from reference TRBV7-2 and TRBJ2-7, is GAGVSQSPSNKVTEKGKDVELRCDPISGHTALYWYRQSLGQGLEFLIYFQGNSAPDKSGLPSDRFSAERTGGSVSTLTIQRTQQEDSAVYLCASSSGTGVRYEQYFGPGTRLTVT.

The chain links TRBV19 to TRBJ2-7, with 11 bases matching TRBD1. The CDR3 runs to 13 residues. V lost 7 bases to trimming and J lost 5 bases; unmatched junction nucleotides: 4. Germline assignment: CDR1 LNHDA and CDR2 SQIVND (reference sequence). The chain's CDR3 is CASTGQGAHEQYF. The CDR3 bases are TGTGCCAGTACCGGACAGGGGGCCCACGAGCAGTACTTC.